This TCR beta chain originates from a study of memory CD4+ T cells and cytomegalovirus serostatus. Across the whole study: This sample comes from healthy Belgian adults, under 10 CMV seropositive, roughly 22 seronegative. Regarding the study as a whole: Of 150 to 200 reported CMV TCRbeta sequences, some 67 were found in memory CD4+ repertoires.

Clones were sequenced by immunoSEQ multiplex PCR, and TCRdb holds only the in-frame ones, with some missing. The repertoire has under 85,000 clones, about 78% of them found once; the top ten carry approximately 2.8%. In regard to this clone: Its antigen remains unknown.

In germline, CDR1 is SGHNT, CDR2 YYREEE (reference sequence). The CDR3 is made up of 14 amino acids. Between the trimmed V and J ends, which lost 2 bases and 6 bases, there was a span of 13 bases. Single viable CD3+CD4+CD8-CD45RO+ cells were sorted as the memory CD4+ T cells. The source material was memory CD4+ T cells from blood. V is TRBV5-4 and J is TRBJ2-3, with TRBD1 as a possible D gene (5 bases). The origin of this receptor is an adult in good health and CMV-seropositive. CDR3 DNA: TGTGCCAGCAGCTTACCGACAGTGGCCGATACGCAGTATTTT. Protein sequence: CASSLPTVADTQYF.